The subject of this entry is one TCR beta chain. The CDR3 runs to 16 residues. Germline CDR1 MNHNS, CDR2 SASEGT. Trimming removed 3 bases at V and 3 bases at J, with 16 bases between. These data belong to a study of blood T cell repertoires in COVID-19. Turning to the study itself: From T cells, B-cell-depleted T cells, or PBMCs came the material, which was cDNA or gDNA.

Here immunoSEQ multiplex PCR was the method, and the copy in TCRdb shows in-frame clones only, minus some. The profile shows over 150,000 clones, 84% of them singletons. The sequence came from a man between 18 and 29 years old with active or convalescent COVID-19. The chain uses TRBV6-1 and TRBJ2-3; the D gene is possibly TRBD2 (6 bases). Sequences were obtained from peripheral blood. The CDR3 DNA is TGTGCCAGCAGTGAGAGACTAGGGTTGGAGACAGATACGCAGTATTTT. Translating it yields CASSERLGLETDTQYF.